These 31 T cell receptor beta chains came from one sample sequenced in a study of vaccination and CD4 T cells after COVID-19. The treatment denotes: roughly nine-day PBMC culture with coronavirus spike peptide pools or control peptides (ViraFEST assay). Sequencing of DNA taken from cultured CD4+ T cells relied on the Oncomine TCR Beta short-read assay. TCRdb independently ran MiXCR on the PCR reads; one entry per CDR3 protein. The sample consists of approximately 24,000 distinct CDR3 sequences, 67% of them appearing once. The antigens of these receptors remain unknown. Sample: CD4+ T cells from blood, cultured in vitro, taken after SARS-CoV-2 vaccination. The source of these receptors is a human donor who received a COVID-19 vaccine.

This clonotype was seen once. The chain uses TRBV20-1 and TRBJ2-5; 9 positions match TRBD2. The CDR3 covers 16 residues. CDR1 and CDR2 from the germline V gene are DFQATT and SNEGSKA (reference sequence). Trimming removed 2 bases from V and 5 bases from J; junction bases left unmatched: 12. DNA for the CDR3: TGCAGTGCTAGAATATCCTCTAGCGGGGATGTGGAGACCCAGTACTTC. Translating it yields CSARISSSGDVETQYF.

The gene calls are TRBV2 and TRBJ1-5, with D possibly TRBD1 on 5 matching bases. Trimming took off 4 bases at V and 5 bases at J, with 15 bases between the two ends. Looked up from germline, CDR1 is SNHLY and CDR2 is FYNNEI. CDR3 length: 15 amino acids. The CDR3 spells CASSAREGGDQPQHF. CDR3 sequence (DNA): TGTGCCAGCAGTGCCCGGGAGGGAGGGGATCAGCCCCAGCATTTT.

This clonotype was seen only a few times. This chain connects TRBV10-3 to TRBJ1-2; tentatively, D is TRBD1 (6 bases). V was pared by 6 bases and J by 0 bases, with 17 bases between. The CDR3 is 16 residues long. Per germline, CDR1 ENHRY and CDR2 SYGVKD. The CDR3 bases are TGTGCCATCAGGGGGGCCCTACTTTCGACTAACTATGGCTACACCTTC. As protein: CAIRGALLSTNYGYTF.

CDR3 DNA: TGTGCCAGCAGTGATCCCGGACAGGGAGGAAGCTATGGCTACACCTTC. Protein product: CASSDPGQGGSYGYTF. The chain joins TRBV25-1 to TRBJ1-2; 8 bases align to TRBD1. V lost 3 bases and J lost 4; bases outside the gene matches: 10. Germline CDR1 and CDR2: MGHDK and SYGVNS. The CDR3 runs to 16 residues.

The chain has TRBV4-2 and TRBJ1-2; D may be TRBD1 (5 bases). Germline CDR1 LGHNA, CDR2 YNFKEQ. V dropped 0 bases and J dropped 2 bases, with 7 bases sitting between them. The CDR3 consists of 14 residues. The CDR3 region has the DNA TGTGCCAGCAGCCAAGACAGGGTCAACTATGGCTACACCTTC. Protein: CASSQDRVNYGYTF.

There are a few counts of this clonotype. The CDR3 bases are TGTGCCAGCAGTGGGTCCGGGGGGGGAAATGACTACACCTTC. This translates into CASSGSGGGNDYTF. V usage is TRBV25-1 and J usage is TRBJ1-2, with D perhaps TRBD1 (5 bases). Trimming removed 4 bases from V and 10 bases from J, with 19 bases in between. The CDR3 has 14 residues. Germline CDR1 is MGHDK and CDR2 is SYGVNS.

This clonotype was counted only a few times. The V gene is TRBV6-2 or TRBV6-3, the J gene TRBJ1-5; D not certain. The V end was cut by 6 bases, the J end by 0 bases, with 9 bases between. This CDR3 is 14 amino acids long. Looked up from germline, CDR1 is MNHEY and CDR2 is SVGEGT. CDR3 nucleotide sequence: TGTGCCAGCAGCAGAAGTTATAGCAATCAGCCCCAGCATTTT. Its translation: CASSRSYSNQPQHF.

This rearrangement joins TRBV7-2 to TRBJ1-6; D ambiguous. The CDR3 loop spans 13 amino acids. Trimming removed 2 bases at V and 6 bases at J, with 5 bases between. The germline V gene has CDR1 SGHTA and CDR2 FQGNSA. The CDR3 region has the DNA TGTGCCAGCAGCTTACGGCCTAATTCACCCCTCCACTTT. The encoded protein is CASSLRPNSPLHF.

This clonotype occurred a few times. The chain joins TRBV6-2 or TRBV6-3 to TRBJ1-1, with D possibly being TRBD1 (5 bases). Germline V gene sequence: CDR1 MNHEY, CDR2 SVGEGT. CDR3 length equals 14 residues. V was cut by 6 bases and J by 4 bases, with 15 bases left in between. CDR3 sequence: CASRDKEVGTEAFF. In DNA form, the CDR3 reads TGTGCCAGCAGGGACAAAGAAGTTGGCACTGAAGCTTTCTTT.

V usage is TRBV29-1 and J usage is TRBJ1-2; 10 nucleotides line up with TRBD1. Trimming removed 5 bases from V and 6 bases from J; junction bases left unmatched: 3. CDR3 length: 12 residues. CDR1 and CDR2 (germline): SQVTM, ANQGSEA. CDR3 sequence (DNA): TGCAGCGTTCGACAGGGGGCGGATGGCTACACCTTC. It encodes CSVRQGADGYTF.

This clonotype was recorded a few times. CDR3 DNA sequence: TGTGCCAGCAGCCTAAACAGGGGAAGAGGCACTGAAGCTTTCTTT. Amino acids: CASSLNRGRGTEAFF. The V and J genes are TRBV6-1 and TRBJ1-1; 7 bases are shared with TRBD1. Germline CDR1 is MNHNS and CDR2 is SASEGT. V shed 6 bases and J 4 bases; nucleotides not matched to a gene: 11. This CDR3 has 15 residues.

V usage is TRBV10-1 and J usage is TRBJ1-6, with D unclear. This CDR3 comprises 13 residues. V was clipped by 4 bases and J by 7 bases, with 8 bases between them. Per the germline V gene, CDR1 is WNHNN and CDR2 is SYGVQD (reference sequence). CDR3 loop: CASSGQQNSPLHF. The CDR3 coding sequence is TGCGCCAGCAGTGGGCAGCAGAATTCACCCCTCCACTTT.

The V gene is TRBV30, the J gene TRBJ1-1; 8 bases match TRBD1. The CDR3 contains 15 residues. V trimming: 5 bases; J trimming: 1 base; junction bases outside the gene matches: 9. Germline loops: CDR1 GTSNPN, CDR2 SVGIG (reference sequence). CDR3 in DNA: TGTGCCTGGGGTACAGGGGGAGTCCGGAACACTGAAGCTTTCTTT. This translates into CAWGTGGVRNTEAFF.

V usage is TRBV12-3 or TRBV12-4 and J usage is TRBJ1-1, with a weak D call TRBD1 (5 bases). This CDR3 is built from 14 residues. The V end was cut by 5 bases, the J end by 6 bases, with 16 bases between. The CDR3, as DNA: TGTGCCAGCAGTCACTCGGGGCCGAGCGCTGAAGCTTTCTTT. It translates to CASSHSGPSAEAFF.

The chain employs TRBV20-1 and TRBJ2-3; D is tentatively TRBD1 or TRBD2 (5 bases each). The CDR3 totals 15 residues. The germline V gene has CDR1 DFQATT and CDR2 SNEGSKA (reference sequence). Trimming took 6 bases from V and 2 from J, leaving 18 bases between them. The CDR3 DNA follows: TGCAGTGCCGTCGGGACCATGGTTTCCACAGATACGCAGTATTTT. Its translation is CSAVGTMVSTDTQYF.

The J gene is TRBJ1-2, the V gene TRBV7-8; D not certain. CDR1 is SGHVS, CDR2 FQNEAQ, per germline. This CDR3 region has 12 residues. V was clipped by 2 bases and J by 6 bases, with 7 bases between them. The CDR3 reads CASSLRLNGYTF. The CDR3 DNA is TGTGCCAGCAGCTTACGGCTGAATGGCTACACCTTC.

The rearrangement uses TRBV19 and TRBJ2-5; 9 bases match TRBD2. V lost 5 bases and J lost 5; bases outside the gene matches: 6. Germline CDR1 reads LNHDA; CDR2 reads SQIVND (reference sequence). The CDR3 loop spans 14 amino acids. DNA of the CDR3: TGTGCCAGTAGTGAGGGACTAGCTGGGGAGACCCAGTACTTC. This gives the protein CASSEGLAGETQYF.

This chain joins TRBV24-1 and TRBJ2-2, with TRBD1 matching 7 bases. The CDR3 has 13 amino acids. J lost 6 bases, V lost 7 bases, and 4 bases had no gene match. The V gene's germline CDR1 is KGHDR and CDR2 SFDVKD. This chain's CDR3 is CATRGTGAGELFF. The CDR3 DNA reads TGTGCCACCAGAGGAACAGGGGCCGGGGAGCTGTTTTTT.

This clonotype was observed a single time. CDR3 loop: CASSLVTETGELFF. CDR3 in DNA: TGTGCCAGCAGCTTAGTCACAGAAACCGGGGAGCTGTTTTTT. V usage is TRBV7-2 and J usage is TRBJ2-2; D not certain. V was pared by 1 base and J by 5 bases, with 8 bases between. Germline CDR1 reads SGHTA; CDR2 reads FQGNSA. The CDR3 length is 14 residues.

The genes are TRBV6-1 and TRBJ1-5; 9 bases are shared with TRBD1. CDR1 and CDR2 (germline): MNHNS, SASEGT. J was trimmed by 4 bases and V by 6 bases; bases with no gene match: 4. CDR3 length: 14 residues. The CDR3 reads CASRSTGGNQPQHF. The CDR3 bases are TGTGCCAGCAGGTCGACAGGGGGGAATCAGCCCCAGCATTTT.

The chain carries TRBV19 and TRBJ1-6; 7 bases are shared with TRBD1. Germline CDR1 is LNHDA and CDR2 is SQIVND (reference sequence). CDR3 length: 15 residues. V was pared by 4 bases and J by 6 bases, with 6 bases of the junction left unmatched. The CDR3 DNA follows: TGTGCCAGTAGTAACCGGGACAGCGGTAATTCACCCCTCCACTTT. Translating gives CASSNRDSGNSPLHF.

This clonotype was picked up a small number of times. V usage is TRBV20-1 and J usage is TRBJ2-3; 10 positions match TRBD2. Trimming cost V 1 base and J 6 bases; bases outside gene matches: 7. The CDR3 is 15 residues long. Germline CDR1 and CDR2: DFQATT and SNEGSKA (reference sequence). Written as DNA, the CDR3 is TGCAGTGCTAGAGTTCCTAGCGGGGGCTCGGATACGCAGTATTTT. It yields the protein CSARVPSGGSDTQYF.

The rearrangement joins TRBV20-1 to TRBJ2-7; 11 bases match TRBD1. Germline V gene sequence: CDR1 DFQATT, CDR2 SNEGSKA (reference sequence). The CDR3 runs to 15 residues. The junction had 12 bases not matched to a gene; V was cut back by 6 bases and J by 5 bases. CDR3 DNA sequence: TGCAGTGCCAACCGAGCCTGGACAGGGGGCAACGAGCAGTACTTC. This translates into CSANRAWTGGNEQYF.

V is TRBV5-1 and J is TRBJ2-3, with D perhaps matching TRBD1 (5 bases). With 3 bases removed from V and 3 bases from J, the gap between germline ends came to 8 bases. Germline CDR1 and CDR2: SGHRS and YFSETQ. The CDR3 length is 13 residues. CDR3 coding DNA: TGCGCCAGCAGCTCCAGGGTAACAGATACGCAGTATTTT. This sequence encodes CASSSRVTDTQYF.

The chain carries TRBV7-9 and TRBJ1-2; D is unresolved. The CDR3 has 13 residues. V lost 4 bases, J lost 5 bases, and 11 bases lay in between. The V gene's germline CDR1 is SEHNR and CDR2 FQNEAQ (reference sequence). As DNA, the CDR3 is TGTGCCAGCAGCTCGGACGCCGGATATGGCTACACCTTC. Translation gives CASSSDAGYGYTF.

The chain carries TRBV7-3 and TRBJ1-1; TRBD1 aligns across 7 bases. This CDR3 is 13 amino acids long. V trimming: 5 bases; J trimming: 7 bases; junction bases outside the gene matches: 7. Germline lookup yields CDR1 SGHTA and CDR2 FQGTGA. The CDR3 DNA reads TGTGCCAGCAGCATCCCGGGACAGAGTGAAGCTTTCTTT. Translation: CASSIPGQSEAFF.

The chain recombines TRBV11-1 with TRBJ1-1; D remains ambiguous. Germline V gene sequence: CDR1 SGHAT, CDR2 FQDESV (reference sequence). Trimming removed 5 bases at V and 4 bases at J, with 14 bases between. There are 14 residues in the CDR3. CDR3 amino acids: CASSTLAVGTEAFF. CDR3 nucleotides: TGTGCCAGCAGCACCCTAGCGGTAGGCACTGAAGCTTTCTTT.

The V call is TRBV11-3, the J call TRBJ2-7, with D tentatively TRBD2 (5 bases). Germline V lookup: CDR1 SGHNT, CDR2 YENEEA. Trimming pared 3 bases from V and 5 bases from J, leaving 5 bases between. The CDR3 sequence is 11 residues long. CDR3 in DNA: TGTGCCAGCAGCTTGCGGGACGAGCAGTACTTC. It codes for CASSLRDEQYF.

The chain employs TRBV20-1 and TRBJ1-5; a possible D gene is TRBD1 (5 bases). Looked up from germline, CDR1 is DFQATT and CDR2 is SNEGSKA (reference sequence). The CDR3 has 12 amino acids. The V end lost 5 bases, the J end lost 3 bases, and 8 bases lay between the germline ends. The CDR3 reads CSAQGVNQPQHF. CDR3 bases: TGCAGTGCTCAAGGGGTCAATCAGCCCCAGCATTTT.

The J gene is TRBJ1-2, the V gene TRBV25-1, with no clear D. V was pared by 4 bases and J by 6 bases, with 6 bases between. Germline assignment: CDR1 MGHDK and CDR2 SYGVNS. There are 11 residues in the CDR3. The CDR3 is CASSALNGYTF. For the CDR3, the DNA is TGTGCCAGCAGTGCGCTTAATGGCTACACCTTC.

The rearrangement links TRBV6-1 to TRBJ2-2; 7 nucleotides agree with TRBD2. Per germline, CDR1 MNHNS and CDR2 SASEGT. V gave up 1 base and J gave up 4 bases; unmatched junction bases: 9. The CDR3 length is 17 residues. The CDR3 loop is CASSEGKRGTFTGELFF. The CDR3 nucleotides are TGTGCCAGCAGTGAAGGAAAGCGGGGTACTTTCACCGGGGAGCTGTTTTTT.